The present T cell receptor (beta chain) was sequenced within a study of PD-1 blockade in classical Hodgkin lymphoma. Repertoires were generated with immunoSEQ multiplex PCR, while TCRdb's copy carries only in-frame clones and drops some. The repertoire holds 75,000 to 100,000 clones, roughly 76% seen once, with about 15% in the top ten. A single count supports this clone. Losses at the gene ends were 4 bases for V and 5 bases for J; bases not matched to a gene: 5. Germline CDR1 and CDR2: ENHRY and SYGVKD. The CDR3 extends over 14 amino acids. All the patients suffered relapse after autologous stem cell transplantation, and brentuximab vedotin exposure differed.

The sample consisted of peripheral blood mononuclear cells (PBMCs), taken before the second cycle of nivolumab. The chain joins TRBV10-3 to TRBJ2-1; 7 nucleotides match TRBD2. The clonotype was recovered from a human donor with classical Hodgkin lymphoma. The CDR3 here is CAISVAGADNEQFF. CDR3 coding DNA: TGTGCCATCAGTGTAGCGGGCGCGGACAATGAGCAGTTCTTC.